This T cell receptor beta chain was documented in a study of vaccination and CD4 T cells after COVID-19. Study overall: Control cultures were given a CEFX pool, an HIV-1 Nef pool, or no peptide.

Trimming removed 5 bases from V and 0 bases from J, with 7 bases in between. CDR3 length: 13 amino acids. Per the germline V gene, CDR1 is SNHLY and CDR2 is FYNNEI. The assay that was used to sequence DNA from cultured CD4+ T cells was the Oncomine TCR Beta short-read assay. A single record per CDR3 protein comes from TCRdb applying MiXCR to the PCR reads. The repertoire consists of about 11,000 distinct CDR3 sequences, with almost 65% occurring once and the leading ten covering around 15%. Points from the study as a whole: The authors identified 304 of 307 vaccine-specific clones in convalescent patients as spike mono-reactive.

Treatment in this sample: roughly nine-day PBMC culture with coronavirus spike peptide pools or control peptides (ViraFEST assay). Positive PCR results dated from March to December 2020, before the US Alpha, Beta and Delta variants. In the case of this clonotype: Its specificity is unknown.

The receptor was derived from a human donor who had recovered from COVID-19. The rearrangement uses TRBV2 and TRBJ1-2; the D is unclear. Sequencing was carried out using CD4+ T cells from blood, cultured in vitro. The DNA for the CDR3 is TGTGCCAGCAGTCCAGACGCTAACTATGGCTACACCTTC. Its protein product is CASSPDANYGYTF.